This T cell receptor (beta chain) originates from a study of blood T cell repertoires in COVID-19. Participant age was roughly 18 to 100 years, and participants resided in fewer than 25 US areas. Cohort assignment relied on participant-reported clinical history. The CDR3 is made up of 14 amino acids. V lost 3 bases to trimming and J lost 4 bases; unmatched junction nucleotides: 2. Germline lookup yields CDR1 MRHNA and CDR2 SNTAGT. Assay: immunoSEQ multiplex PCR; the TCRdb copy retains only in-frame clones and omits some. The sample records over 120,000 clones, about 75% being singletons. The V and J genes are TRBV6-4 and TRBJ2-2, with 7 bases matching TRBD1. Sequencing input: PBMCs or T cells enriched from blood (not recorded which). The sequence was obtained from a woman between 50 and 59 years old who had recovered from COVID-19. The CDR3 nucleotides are TGTGCCAGCAGTGAGGCAGGGGGCACCGGGGAGCTGTTTTTT. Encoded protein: CASSEAGGTGELFF.